These 32 T cell receptor beta chains share one sample of origin, sequenced in a study of read filtering for tumor transcriptome and immune sequencing. The library was built from about 400 ng RNA with molecular barcoded adaptors for alpha/delta and beta/gamma chains. TCRdb re-called the reads with MiXCR, one entry per CDR3 protein. The table records 75,000 to 95,000 distinct CDR3 sequences, roughly 21% of them present only once. The material sequenced was a population of CD138-negative cells sorted from bone marrow. These receptors originate from a donor at least 40 years old with multiple myeloma.

This clonotype was recorded many times. The J gene is TRBJ1-2, the V gene TRBV27; D gene ambiguous. This CDR3 has 15 residues. V dropped 7 bases and J dropped 4 bases, with 19 bases sitting between them. CDR1 and CDR2 (germline): MNHEY, SMNVEV (reference sequence). Written as DNA, the CDR3 is TGTGCCAGCACCCTCATTGGTGGCGGAGTCTATGGCTACACCTTC. This encodes CASTLIGGGVYGYTF.

This clonotype was observed at least ten times. The chain is built from TRBV2 and TRBJ2-1; 9 bases agree with TRBD2. V lost 8 bases to trimming and J lost 4 bases; unmatched junction nucleotides: 3. The CDR3 sequence is 13 residues long. Germline V CDR1 and CDR2: SNHLY, FYNNEI. In DNA, the CDR3 is TGTGCCAGCCTTGCGGGGGGGTACAATGAGCAGTTCTTC. Protein product: CASLAGGYNEQFF.

A note on this clonotype: One end of the junction varies from germline; a read error may be responsible. CDR3 region: CATRERTSGGAYNEQFF. The DNA of the CDR3 is TGTGCCACCAGAGAGCGGACTAGCGGGGGGGCCTACAACGAGCAGTTCTTC. The chain employs TRBV24-1 and TRBJ2-1; TRBD2 matches 15 bases. Germline CDR1 and CDR2: KGHDR and SFDVKD. CDR3 length: 17 amino acids.

This clonotype appeared many times. The chain joins TRBV5-5 to TRBJ2-5; TRBD2 aligns across 11 bases. Germline CDR1 reads SGHKS; CDR2 reads YYEKEE (reference sequence). CDR3 length: 18 residues. The ends lost 0 bases at V and 2 bases at J; junction bases unmatched: 9. Here the CDR3 reads CASSLGGSGGAGQETQYF. CDR3 nucleotides: TGTGCCAGCAGCTTGGGGGGTAGCGGGGGGGCCGGGCAAGAGACCCAGTACTTC.

The genes are TRBV28 and TRBJ2-7, with 9 bases aligning to TRBD1. Germline loops: CDR1 MDHEN, CDR2 SYDVKM. This CDR3 is built from 15 residues. After removal of 6 bases from V and 4 bases from J, the junction contained 10 bases not matched to a gene. The CDR3 region is CASRTGGAPSYEQYF. For the CDR3, the DNA is TGTGCCAGCAGGACAGGGGGGGCCCCTTCGTACGAGCAGTACTTC.

This rearrangement joins TRBV28 to TRBJ2-7, with D possibly being TRBD1 (6 bases). Looked up from germline, CDR1 is MDHEN and CDR2 is SYDVKM. Trimming pared 4 bases from V and 7 bases from J, leaving 17 bases between. The CDR3 length is 14 residues. CDR3 protein: CASSSQGSGGEQYF. The CDR3 DNA reads as TGTGCCAGCAGTTCCCAGGGGTCGGGCGGGGAGCAGTACTTC.

This clonotype was counted a few times. This chain links TRBV27 with TRBJ2-1; no clear D. V was clipped by 3 bases and J by 4 bases, with 7 bases between them. The CDR3 is made up of 13 amino acids. Germline CDR1 is MNHEY and CDR2 is SMNVEV (reference sequence). The CDR3 DNA sequence: TGTGCCAGCAGTTTCAGCACTTACAATGAGCAGTTCTTC. Translated, it gives CASSFSTYNEQFF.

The rearrangement uses TRBV10-3 and TRBJ2-3; D unclear. The length of the CDR3 is 14 residues. Trimming removed 3 bases from V and 0 bases from J, with 7 bases in between. Germline lookup yields CDR1 ENHRY and CDR2 SYGVKD. CDR3 nucleotide sequence: TGTGCCATCAGTGACACCGCTAGCACAGATACGCAGTATTTT. Amino acids: CAISDTASTDTQYF.

The chain recombines TRBV19 with TRBJ2-5, with 8 bases identical to TRBD1. CDR3 length: 15 amino acids. V dropped 5 bases and J dropped 2; count of bases not matched to a gene: 7. The germline gives CDR1 LNHDA, CDR2 SQIVND (reference sequence). The DNA of the CDR3 is TGTGCCAGTAGTGCGTCCGGGACAGGACAAGAGACCCAGTACTTC. Amino acids: CASSASGTGQETQYF.

This clonotype was recorded at least ten times. The chain combines TRBV14 with TRBJ2-3; D possibly corresponds to TRBD2 (5 bases). Germline V gene data show CDR1 as SGHDN and CDR2 as FVKESK. Deletions cut 0 bases from V and 1 base from J, with 11 bases between. This CDR3 region has 16 residues. In DNA form, the CDR3 reads TGTGCCAGCAGCCAAGATGGACTCCAGCGCACAGATACGCAGTATTTT. Translating it yields CASSQDGLQRTDTQYF.

This clonotype was seen ten or more times. The chain links TRBV2 to TRBJ1-6; 9 bases fit TRBD1. Germline assignment: CDR1 SNHLY and CDR2 FYNNEI. The CDR3 is 13 amino acids. V dropped 5 bases and J dropped 11; count of bases not matched to a gene: 4. CDR3 DNA: TGTGCCAGCAGTCCGGGACAGGGAGCACCCCTCCACTTT. It yields the protein CASSPGQGAPLHF.

This clonotype came up a few times. The CDR3 loop reads CASSYRRTGPGETQYF. CDR3 DNA sequence: TGTGCCAGCAGTTATCGACGGACAGGGCCTGGAGAGACCCAGTACTTC. J is TRBJ2-5 and V is TRBV12-3 or TRBV12-4; 8 bases map to TRBD1. This CDR3 is 16 amino acids long. V shed 4 bases and J 4 bases; nucleotides not matched to a gene: 11.

This clonotype was recorded at least ten times. This chain uses TRBV4-2 with TRBJ2-7; 8 nucleotides agree with TRBD1. The CDR3 runs 15 residues. The germline V gene encodes CDR1 LGHNA and CDR2 YNFKEQ. J lost 1 base, V lost 4 bases, and 6 bases had no gene match. The DNA for the CDR3 is TGTGCCAGCAGCCCTGGACAGGGAATATCCTACGAGCAGTACTTC. Translating gives CASSPGQGISYEQYF.

The chain links TRBV6-6 to TRBJ1-2; D uncertain. V was pared by 7 bases and J by 6 bases, with 12 bases between. Germline V lookup: CDR1 MNHNY, CDR2 SVGAGI (reference sequence). CDR3 size: 12 residues. The CDR3 protein is CASNLSLDGYTF. CDR3 sequence (DNA): TGTGCCAGCAATTTAAGTTTGGATGGCTACACCTTC.

Ten or more counts support this clonotype. The gene calls are TRBV29-1 and TRBJ2-7, with D possibly being TRBD1 or TRBD2 (5 bases each). Deletions cut 1 base from V and 6 bases from J, with 19 bases between. The CDR3 runs 15 residues. CDR1 and CDR2 from the germline V gene are SQVTM and ANQGSEA. CDR3: CSVEAPDNRGSEQYF. CDR3 DNA: TGCAGCGTTGAAGCCCCGGACAACCGGGGATCCGAGCAGTACTTC.

V and J are TRBV7-8 and TRBJ2-2, with TRBD2 matching over 7 bases. Germline trimming cut 1 base from V and 5 bases from J; bases unmatched to any gene: 4. The CDR3 has 15 residues. CDR1 and CDR2 from the germline V gene are SGHVS and FQNEAQ. The CDR3 loop reads CASSLVRGGTGELFF. CDR3 nucleotide sequence: TGTGCCAGCAGCTTAGTGAGGGGAGGGACCGGGGAGCTGTTTTTT.

This clonotype has ten or more counts. The chain combines TRBV5-1 with TRBJ1-5; 7 bases agree with TRBD1. Germline V CDR1 and CDR2: SGHRS, YFSETQ. The ends lost 3 bases at V and 4 bases at J; junction bases unmatched: 7. The CDR3 runs to 15 residues. The CDR3 DNA follows: TGCGCCAGCAGCTCGGGGGACAGAAAGAATCAGCCCCAGCATTTT. Amino acid sequence: CASSSGDRKNQPQHF.

This clonotype was found once. A much larger clone sits a single nucleotide away, making a read error possible. The chain employs TRBV18 and TRBJ1-1, with a possible D match to TRBD1 (5 bases). CDR1 and CDR2 (germline): KGHSH, LQKENI. The CDR3 runs 19 residues. With 3 bases removed from V and 0 bases from J, the gap between germline ends came to 23 bases. CDR3 sequence: CASSPTTIQTEIMNTEAFF. The CDR3 region has the DNA TGTGCCAGCTCACCTACAACAATTCAGACAGAAATCATGAACACTGAAGCTTTCTTT.

Concerning this clonotype: A much more abundant neighbour one base away suggests this may be a read error. The rearrangement joins TRBV2 to TRBJ2-7; D unresolved. The CDR3 has 12 amino acids. Germline loops: CDR1 SNHLY, CDR2 FYNNEI. Here the CDR3 reads CASSASYYEQCF. The CDR3 DNA reads as TGTGCCAGCAGCGCCTCATACTACGAGCAGTGCTTC.

The genes are TRBV7-9 and TRBJ2-7, with TRBD1 matching over 9 bases. The V gene end was trimmed by 4 bases and the J gene end by 4 bases; junction bases not matched to a gene: 5. The germline CDR1 and CDR2 sequences are SEHNR and FQNEAQ (reference sequence). The CDR3 spans 14 residues. CDR3 protein: CASSSGQGMYEQYF. The CDR3 DNA follows: TGTGCCAGCAGCTCGGGACAGGGAATGTACGAGCAGTACTTC.

This clonotype was seen many times. The chain uses TRBV5-1 and TRBJ2-6; no clear D gene. The CDR3 length is 15 residues. The germline gives CDR1 SGHRS, CDR2 YFSETQ. Trimming took 1 base from V and 0 from J, leaving 5 bases between them. The CDR3 here is CASSLPGSGANVLTF. The CDR3 DNA follows: TGCGCCAGCAGCTTGCCGGGCTCTGGGGCCAACGTCCTGACTTTC.

Notes on this clonotype: A read error may explain this, as a much larger clone is one base away. This sequence joins TRBV2 and TRBJ2-3; maybe TRBD2 (5 bases). Germline CDR1 reads SNHLY; CDR2 reads FYNNEI. The CDR3 has 13 residues. CDR3 sequence: CASIGPSTDTRYF. CDR3 DNA: TGTGCCAGCATTGGCCCTAGCACAGATACGCGGTATTTT. Drawing the rest from reference TRBV2 and TRBJ2-3, the complete variable domain is EPEVTQTPSHQVTQMGQEVILRCVPISNHLYFYWYRQILGQKVEFLVSFYNNEISEKSEIFDDQFSVERPDGSNFTLKIRSTKLEDSAMYFCASIGPSTDTRYFGPGTRLTVL.

This clonotype has ten or more counts. V usage is TRBV27 and J usage is TRBJ2-1, with D perhaps TRBD2 (7 bases). The germline V gene encodes CDR1 MNHEY and CDR2 SMNVEV (reference sequence). This CDR3 has 14 amino acids. Trimming cost V 8 bases and J 8 bases, with 19 bases left between them. This CDR3 reads CASGPGGTGYEQFF. As DNA, the CDR3 is TGTGCCAGCGGCCCGGGGGGCACAGGGTATGAGCAGTTCTTC.

About this clonotype: A read error may be the cause here, since a much bigger clone is one base away. The chain employs TRBV5-1 and TRBJ2-1; D uncertain. This CDR3 is 13 amino acids long. Germline loops: CDR1 SGHRS, CDR2 YFSETQ. The CDR3 DNA follows: TGCTCCAGCAGCTTTCAGGTTTACAATGAGCAGTTCTTC. Translated: CSSSFQVYNEQFF.

This clonotype was counted once. A clone one base away is much larger, so this may be a read error. The rearrangement links TRBV20-1 to TRBJ2-5; no clear D. This CDR3 has 13 amino acids. Germline V gives CDR1 DFQATT, CDR2 SNEGSKA (reference sequence). The CDR3 DNA reads TGCGGTGCTCCAGACTGGGTTCGGGAGACCCAGTACTTC. This sequence encodes CGAPDWVRETQYF.

This clonotype occurred many times. The genes are TRBV12-3 or TRBV12-4 and TRBJ2-2; D gene uncertain. There are 14 residues in the CDR3. The V end was cut by 4 bases, the J end by 2 bases, with 8 bases between. The CDR3, as DNA: TGTGCCAGCAGTTCCAACCATAACACCGGGGAGCTGTTTTTT. It is translated as CASSSNHNTGELFF.

This clonotype was recorded many times. The genes are TRBV5-1 and TRBJ2-4, with D perhaps TRBD2 (5 bases). The CDR3 runs to 15 residues. The V and J ends lost 2 bases and 6 bases respectively, with 15 bases between them. Looked up from germline, CDR1 is SGHRS and CDR2 is YFSETQ. The CDR3, as DNA: TGCGCCAGCAGCTTAGAGGCGGCCGAGGGAAACATTCAGTACTTC. This gives the protein CASSLEAAEGNIQYF.

This clonotype was picked up many times. The V gene is TRBV2, the J gene TRBJ2-7, with 9 bases identical to TRBD2. J was trimmed by 3 bases and V by 8 bases; bases with no gene match: 11. This CDR3 region has 15 residues. CDR1 and CDR2 (germline): SNHLY, FYNNEI. The CDR3 region has the DNA TGTGCCAGCCGGATTTACCTAGCGGGGAACTACGAGCAGTACTTC. Protein product: CASRIYLAGNYEQYF.

In its sample, this clonotype was seen many times. The gene calls are TRBV7-9 and TRBJ2-1; perhaps TRBD1 as D (6 bases). V lost 5 bases and J 7 bases, leaving 12 bases between the germline ends. Looked up from germline, CDR1 is SEHNR and CDR2 is FQNEAQ (reference sequence). The CDR3 is made up of 13 amino acids. The CDR3 coding sequence is TGTGCCAGCAGCCTCGGACAGCCTAATGAGCAGTTCTTC. It codes for CASSLGQPNEQFF.

This clonotype has at least ten counts. V gene TRBV7-9 combines with J gene TRBJ1-6; possibly TRBD1 for D (6 bases). This CDR3 is built from 14 residues. Germline V lookup: CDR1 SEHNR, CDR2 FQNEAQ (reference sequence). The V end lost 3 bases, the J end lost 7 bases, and 10 bases lay between the germline ends. This CDR3 reads CASSLDSPNSPLHF. The CDR3 nucleotides read TGTGCCAGCAGCTTGGACAGCCCAAATTCACCCCTCCACTTT.

Ten or more counts support this clonotype. This chain links TRBV28 with TRBJ2-7; D unclear. Trimming removed 1 base from V and 2 bases from J, with 12 bases in between. The CDR3 covers 15 residues. Germline loops: CDR1 MDHEN, CDR2 SYDVKM. The CDR3 here is CASSLYDGFAYEQYF. In nucleotides, the CDR3 is TGTGCCAGCAGTTTATACGACGGATTCGCCTACGAGCAGTACTTC.

There are many counts of this clonotype. The chain links TRBV29-1 to TRBJ2-7; D is ambiguous. This CDR3 comprises 14 residues. CDR1 and CDR2 (germline): SQVTM, ANQGSEA. Trimming left V 5 bases short and J 4 bases short, with 18 bases between. DNA of the CDR3: TGCAGCGTTCCTGCCGTAGGGTCTGGTTACGAGCAGTACTTC. This translates into CSVPAVGSGYEQYF.